This record covers a single TCR beta chain. These data are taken from a study of T cell responses to AZD1222 COVID-19 vaccine. The repertoire was sequenced with immunoSEQ multiplex PCR; TCRdb's copy has only in-frame clones and lacks some. Of roughly 130,000 clones listed, more than 85% are singletons. V shed 7 bases, J shed 6 bases, and the junction held 8 bases outside the gene matches. This CDR3 contains 12 residues. The germline gives CDR1 SQVTM, CDR2 ANQGSEA. The source material was peripheral blood, sampled on day 0 of AZD1222 vaccination. The chain combines TRBV29-1 with TRBJ1-1; 7 bases are shared with TRBD1. The TCR originated in an adult in good health. CDR3 nucleotides: TGCAGCGCCTCCGGAGGGGGCGCTGAAGCTTTCTTT. Translation gives CSASGGGAEAFF.